A selection of T cell receptor beta chains follows, all from one sample in a study of response to subunit inactivated influenza vaccine. TCRdb analysed the RT-PCR reads with MiXCR anew, one entry per CDR3 protein. The data show about 830,000 distinct CDR3 sequences, with approximately 17% seen just once and roughly 10% held by the top ten. The sequences come from PBMCs from blood, collected 5 days after vaccination. These receptors were collected from a man aged 50-59 years who received an inactivated influenza vaccine. CDR3s include the opening cysteine and the closing phenylalanine or tryptophan. A D gene is named only where the DNA matches it firmly. The size field is filled for only some rows; it gives once, few, many or a size class.

d_call: .; clone_size: .; j_call: TRBJ2-1; v_call: TRBV12-3/TRBV12-4; cdr3_nt: TGTGCCAGCAGAGCCCTTGCGGGCTCCTACAATGAGCAGTTCTTC; cdr3_aa: CASRALAGSYNEQFF
d_call: .; clone_size: .; j_call: TRBJ1-2; v_call: TRBV15; cdr3_nt: TGTGCCACCAGAGGGGTAGGGGGCTACACCTTC; cdr3_aa: CATRGVGGYTF
d_call: .; clone_size: .; j_call: TRBJ2-1; v_call: TRBV6-4; cdr3_nt: TGTGCCAGCAGTGACTCGATCCCGTTTAACGGGTACTACAATGAGCAGTTCTTC; cdr3_aa: CASSDSIPFNGYYNEQFF
d_call: .; clone_size: .; j_call: TRBJ1-4; v_call: TRBV12-3/TRBV12-4; cdr3_nt: TGTGCCAGCAGAAGACAGGTTAATGAAAAACTGTTTTTT; cdr3_aa: CASRRQVNEKLFF
d_call: .; clone_size: .; j_call: TRBJ1-6; v_call: TRBV5-1; cdr3_nt: TGCGCCAGCAGCTTGGCCGGGACTAGGGGTGCTTCACCCCTCCACTTT; cdr3_aa: CASSLAGTRGASPLHF
d_call: TRBD2; clone_size: .; j_call: TRBJ2-3; v_call: TRBV20-1; cdr3_nt: TGCAGTGCGAGAAAGCGGGGGGGCACAGATACGCAGTATTTT; cdr3_aa: CSARKRGGTDTQYF
d_call: .; clone_size: few; j_call: TRBJ2-2; v_call: TRBV9; cdr3_nt: TGTGCCAGCAGCGTAGCTTGGCAGGGTGGAACCACCGGGGAGCTGTTTTTT; cdr3_aa: CASSVAWQGGTTGELFF
d_call: .; clone_size: .; j_call: TRBJ2-7; v_call: TRBV5-1; cdr3_nt: TGCGCCAGCAGCTTGGGAGACAGTTTATCCGAGCAGTACTTC; cdr3_aa: CASSLGDSLSEQYF
d_call: .; clone_size: few; j_call: TRBJ2-1; v_call: TRBV6-1; cdr3_nt: TGTGCCAGCAGTGAAGCGCAGGGCAATGAGCAGTTCTTC; cdr3_aa: CASSEAQGNEQFF
d_call: .; clone_size: few; j_call: TRBJ2-1; v_call: TRBV29-1; cdr3_nt: TGCAGTGCTCCGAGTTTGTGGAATGAGCAGTTCTTC; cdr3_aa: CSAPSLWNEQFF
d_call: TRBD1; clone_size: .; j_call: TRBJ2-5; v_call: TRBV25-1; cdr3_nt: TGTGCCAGCAGTAAACGAGCCTCCGGGACAGGGTTCGAGACCCAGTACTTC; cdr3_aa: CASSKRASGTGFETQYF
d_call: .; clone_size: few; j_call: TRBJ2-5; v_call: TRBV20-1; cdr3_nt: TGCAGTGCTAGAGAGGACATCCAAGAGACCCAGTACTTC; cdr3_aa: CSAREDIQETQYF
d_call: TRBD2; clone_size: .; j_call: TRBJ2-7; v_call: TRBV15; cdr3_nt: TGTGCCACCAGTCTGGGACTAGCTGACGAGCAGTACTTC; cdr3_aa: CATSLGLADEQYF
d_call: .; clone_size: .; j_call: TRBJ1-5; v_call: TRBV12-3/TRBV12-4; cdr3_nt: TGTGCCAGCAGTCAATTACTCCGGGACACTCAGTGGACCCAGCATTTT; cdr3_aa: CASSQLLRDTQWTQHF
d_call: TRBD2; clone_size: few; j_call: TRBJ2-3; v_call: TRBV11-2; cdr3_nt: TGTGCCAGCAGCTTAAGGTCGGCTAGCGGGGGGTCCACAGATACGCAGTATTTT; cdr3_aa: CASSLRSASGGSTDTQYF
d_call: TRBD2; clone_size: many; j_call: TRBJ2-2; v_call: TRBV12-3/TRBV12-4; cdr3_nt: TGTGCCAGCAGTCAGGGACTAGCGGGAGGTACCGGGGAGCTGTTTTTT; cdr3_aa: CASSQGLAGGTGELFF
d_call: .; clone_size: many; j_call: TRBJ2-3; v_call: TRBV7-3; cdr3_nt: TGTGCCAGCAGCTTAAGCAGGTCGGATACGCAGTATTTT; cdr3_aa: CASSLSRSDTQYF
d_call: TRBD1; clone_size: .; j_call: TRBJ1-5; v_call: TRBV7-9; cdr3_nt: TGTGCCAGCAGCTTGGACAGGGGGTATGATCAGCCCCAGCATTTT; cdr3_aa: CASSLDRGYDQPQHF
d_call: .; clone_size: many; j_call: TRBJ2-5; v_call: TRBV29-1; cdr3_nt: TGCAGCCCCGTTAGGCGGGAAGAGACCCAGTACTTC; cdr3_aa: CSPVRREETQYF
d_call: .; clone_size: .; j_call: TRBJ2-1; v_call: TRBV29-1; cdr3_nt: TGCAGCGTTGAAAACCGGGCCTCGTCACATGAGCAGTTCTTC; cdr3_aa: CSVENRASSHEQFF
d_call: .; clone_size: .; j_call: TRBJ1-5; v_call: TRBV10-3; cdr3_nt: TGTGCCATCAGTGAGGCCAGGGCCGTCAATCAGCCCCAGCATTTT; cdr3_aa: CAISEARAVNQPQHF
d_call: .; clone_size: few; j_call: TRBJ2-3; v_call: TRBV7-2; cdr3_nt: TGTGCCAGCAGCTTAGGACAGCGAATTAGCACAGATACGCAGTATTTT; cdr3_aa: CASSLGQRISTDTQYF
d_call: TRBD1; clone_size: .; j_call: TRBJ2-3; v_call: TRBV20-1; cdr3_nt: TGCAGTGCTTGGACAGGGCTCACAGATACGCAGTATTTT; cdr3_aa: CSAWTGLTDTQYF
d_call: .; clone_size: many; j_call: TRBJ2-2; v_call: TRBV29-1; cdr3_nt: TGCAGCGTTGGGGGAATCAACACCGGGGAGCTGTTTTTT; cdr3_aa: CSVGGINTGELFF
d_call: .; clone_size: .; j_call: TRBJ2-7; v_call: TRBV6-1; cdr3_nt: TGTGCCAGCGCGGCCGACGGGGGCGCGTTCTCCTACGAGCAGTACTTC; cdr3_aa: CASAADGGAFSYEQYF
d_call: TRBD2; clone_size: many; j_call: TRBJ2-3; v_call: TRBV7-3; cdr3_nt: TGTGCCAGCAGCTTAACTCGACTAGCGGGAGCAGATACGCAGTATTTT; cdr3_aa: CASSLTRLAGADTQYF
d_call: .; clone_size: many; j_call: TRBJ1-5; v_call: TRBV5-6; cdr3_nt: TGTGCCAGCAGCTTGAGGGATCAGCCCCAGCATTTT; cdr3_aa: CASSLRDQPQHF
d_call: TRBD1; clone_size: few; j_call: TRBJ2-1; v_call: TRBV28; cdr3_nt: TGTGCCAGCAGTACCCCGGACAGGAGCTACAATGAGCAGTTCTTC; cdr3_aa: CASSTPDRSYNEQFF
d_call: .; clone_size: many; j_call: TRBJ2-5; v_call: TRBV7-2; cdr3_nt: TGTGCCAGCGGATCCTGGGAGGAGACCCAGTACTTC; cdr3_aa: CASGSWEETQYF
d_call: .; clone_size: .; j_call: TRBJ2-2; v_call: TRBV28; cdr3_nt: TGTGCCAGCAGTTTAGGGACGTCTGTGTCCGGGGAGCTGTTTTTT; cdr3_aa: CASSLGTSVSGELFF
d_call: TRBD1; clone_size: few; j_call: TRBJ2-3; v_call: TRBV6-2/TRBV6-3; cdr3_nt: TGTGCCAGCAGTTACAGGGGGCTGGGCACAGATACGCAGTATTTT; cdr3_aa: CASSYRGLGTDTQYF
d_call: .; clone_size: few; j_call: TRBJ1-1; v_call: TRBV4-2; cdr3_nt: TGTGCCAGCAGCCAAGATCGTAGAGGGAACACTGAAGCTTTCTTT; cdr3_aa: CASSQDRRGNTEAFF
d_call: .; clone_size: few; j_call: TRBJ2-3; v_call: TRBV29-1; cdr3_nt: TGCAGCGCCGGGGTTGATACGCAGTATTTT; cdr3_aa: CSAGVDTQYF
d_call: .; clone_size: many; j_call: TRBJ2-1; v_call: TRBV12-3/TRBV12-4; cdr3_nt: TGTGCCAGCAGATGGGCAGGCGGACCGGGCAATGAGCAGTTCTTC; cdr3_aa: CASRWAGGPGNEQFF
d_call: TRBD2; clone_size: .; j_call: TRBJ2-2; v_call: TRBV5-1; cdr3_nt: TGCGCCACTGGACTAGCCCAGGGCGGGGAGCTGTTTTTT; cdr3_aa: CATGLAQGGELFF
d_call: .; clone_size: .; j_call: TRBJ2-3; v_call: TRBV7-3; cdr3_nt: TGTGCCAGCAGCTTATCCGTGGTAGATACGCAGTATTTT; cdr3_aa: CASSLSVVDTQYF
d_call: TRBD1; clone_size: few; j_call: TRBJ2-3; v_call: TRBV5-1; cdr3_nt: TGCGCCAGCCACAGGGGGACAGGGGGATCGGATACGCAGTATTTT; cdr3_aa: CASHRGTGGSDTQYF